This T cell receptor (beta chain) was obtained from a study of blood T cell repertoires in COVID-19. The V gene's germline CDR1 is SGHRS and CDR2 YFSETQ. The V end lost 1 base, the J end lost 3 bases, and 10 bases lay between the germline ends. The CDR3 runs to 15 residues. This clone was seen just once. The repertoire was sequenced with immunoSEQ multiplex PCR; TCRdb's copy has only in-frame clones and lacks some. The sample has about 52,000 clones; more than 85% are singletons. Sequenced material: peripheral blood. This clonotype was obtained from a human donor with active COVID-19. The donor label of this sample is uncertain. The chain recombines TRBV5-1 with TRBJ2-2, with D possibly TRBD2 on 5 matching bases. CDR3 in amino acids: CASSLIRRDTGELFF. Here the CDR3 DNA reads TGCGCCAGCAGCTTGATCAGGCGGGACACCGGGGAGCTGTTTTTT.